Each of the 21 T cell receptor beta chains below was sequenced from the same sample in a study of shared clonotypes between healthy human individuals. Produced via immunoSEQ multiplex PCR; TCRdb's table is partial and in-frame only. This sample has hundreds of thousands of clones; 95% to 97% occur once, and the top ten carry roughly 0.1%. CD45RO-negative, CCR7-positively selected cells formed the naive CD8 fraction, excluding terminally differentiated effector memory CD45RA+ cells. Sequencing was carried out using naive CD8+ T cells sorted from blood. These receptors were collected from a woman aged 25 to 39 in good health.

The chain combines TRBV15 with TRBJ2-7; 12 bases line up with TRBD1. Germline-derived CDR1 and CDR2 are LNHNV and YYDKDF (reference sequence). This CDR3 region has 16 residues. Trimming cost V 0 bases and J 6 bases; bases outside gene matches: 6. CDR3 coding DNA: TGTGCCACCAGCAGAGATTTAGGGACAGGGGGCTTCGAGCAGTACTTC. Amino acid sequence: CATSRDLGTGGFEQYF.

This rearrangement joins TRBV19 to TRBJ2-7; 8 nucleotides match TRBD1. V shed 4 bases, J shed 0 bases, and the junction held 2 bases outside the gene matches. Germline CDR1 LNHDA, CDR2 SQIVND (reference sequence). The CDR3 loop spans 14 amino acids. The CDR3 loop reads CASSTGQGSYEQYF. The CDR3 nucleotides are TGTGCCAGTAGTACCGGACAGGGCTCCTACGAGCAGTACTTC.

The chain has TRBV11-2 and TRBJ1-3; tentative D call: TRBD1 (5 bases). The CDR3 covers 16 residues. V lost 3 bases and J lost 0, with 12 bases in between. Germline-derived CDR1 and CDR2 are SGHAT and FQNNGV. CDR3: CASSFTAGPSGNTIYF. The CDR3 DNA follows: TGTGCCAGCAGCTTTACCGCGGGACCCTCTGGAAACACCATATATTTT. Complete variable domain (other parts from reference TRBV11-2 and TRBJ1-3): EAGVAQSPRYKIIEKRQSVAFWCNPISGHATLYWYQQILGQGPKLLIQFQNNGVVDDSQLPKDRFSAERLKGVDSTLKIQPAKLEDSAVYLCASSFTAGPSGNTIYFGEGSWLTVV.

V and J are TRBV4-1 and TRBJ2-7; no clear D. Germline V gene lookup returns CDR1 MGHRA and CDR2 YSYEKL. CDR3 length: 13 residues. Deletions cut 1 base from V and 3 bases from J, with 7 bases between. In DNA, the CDR3 is TGCGCCAGCAGCCAAGTGTGGAACTACGAGCAGTACTTC. Its translation is CASSQVWNYEQYF.

The chain employs TRBV19 and TRBJ1-1; D unclear. CDR3 size: 14 residues. Trimming took off 5 bases at V and 7 bases at J, with 17 bases between the two ends. Germline-derived CDR1 and CDR2 are LNHDA and SQIVND (reference sequence). This chain's CDR3 is CASSAAVSRGEAFF. CDR3 in DNA: TGTGCCAGTAGTGCCGCGGTGAGTCGGGGTGAAGCTTTCTTT.

The V gene is TRBV6-5, the J gene TRBJ2-7; perhaps D is TRBD1 or TRBD2 (6 bases each). Trimming took 4 bases from V and 6 from J, leaving 16 bases between them. Germline values: CDR1 MNHEY, CDR2 SVGAGI. This CDR3 comprises 14 residues. The CDR3 bases are TGTGCCAGCAGTTCCACAGGTGAGGGGGGCGAGCAGTACTTC. Protein sequence: CASSSTGEGGEQYF.

The chain employs TRBV28 and TRBJ2-1; TRBD2 matches at 9 bases. The CDR3 is made up of 17 amino acids. Germline trimming cut 3 bases from V and 8 bases from J; bases unmatched to any gene: 14. Germline V CDR1 and CDR2: MDHEN, SYDVKM. CDR3 nucleotides: TGTGCCAGCAGTTTCGGGGTACGCGGGAGGGCCGGGGATGAGCAGTTCTTC. Translation: CASSFGVRGRAGDEQFF.

V is TRBV4-1 and J is TRBJ2-7, with D perhaps TRBD1 (5 bases). Looked up from germline, CDR1 is MGHRA and CDR2 is YSYEKL. The CDR3 is 15 residues long. V was trimmed by 1 base and J by 0 bases, leaving 10 bases between them. The CDR3 region is CASSQVQGNSYEQYF. CDR3 DNA: TGCGCCAGCAGCCAAGTTCAGGGAAACTCCTACGAGCAGTACTTC.

V and J are TRBV5-5 and TRBJ1-5; D gene ambiguous. The CDR3 is made up of 13 amino acids. The V end was cut by 0 bases, the J end by 6 bases, with 7 bases between. From germline, CDR1 is SGHKS and CDR2 YYEKEE (reference sequence). CDR3 DNA: TGTGCCAGCAGCTTGGGGCGGGCTCAGCCCCAGCATTTT. This codes for CASSLGRAQPQHF.

This sequence joins TRBV9 and TRBJ1-1; perhaps TRBD1 as D (5 bases). This CDR3 is built from 14 residues. Trimming cost V 0 bases and J 4 bases, with 10 bases left between them. CDR1 SGDLS and CDR2 YYNGEE come from the germline V gene. DNA for the CDR3: TGTGCCAGCAGCGTAGGGGCGGGGGTCACTGAAGCTTTCTTT. This translates into CASSVGAGVTEAFF.

This chain uses TRBV19 with TRBJ2-7; tentatively, D is TRBD1 or TRBD2 (5 bases each). Per the germline V gene, CDR1 is LNHDA and CDR2 is SQIVND (reference sequence). Trimming removed 8 bases at V and 4 bases at J, with 12 bases between. This CDR3 region has 12 residues. The CDR3 sequence: CASAGTHYEQYF. The DNA for the CDR3 is TGTGCCAGTGCCGGGACCCATTACGAGCAGTACTTC.

V gene TRBV11-2 combines with J gene TRBJ2-1; the D gene could be TRBD1 or TRBD2 (5 bases each). Trimming pared 4 bases from V and 0 bases from J, leaving 10 bases between. Germline assignment: CDR1 SGHAT and CDR2 FQNNGV. The CDR3 spans 15 residues. The DNA of the CDR3 is TGTGCCAGCAGCTGGGACGTGGGCTCCTACAATGAGCAGTTCTTC. Its protein product is CASSWDVGSYNEQFF.

The chain is built from TRBV4-1 and TRBJ2-1; no definite D call. The V end lost 0 bases, the J end lost 4 bases, and 1 base lay between the germline ends. Germline lookup yields CDR1 MGHRA and CDR2 YSYEKL. The CDR3 spans 12 residues. CDR3 residues: CASSQEYNEQFF. The CDR3, as DNA: TGCGCCAGCAGCCAAGAGTACAATGAGCAGTTCTTC.

This clone was observed a single time. The genes are TRBV1 and TRBJ1-4; TRBD1 is taken as the D call from the table, unchecked against the DNA. TRBV1 is listed as a pseudogene. The CDR3 runs to 13 residues. This CDR3 reads CTRSGTGDEKLFF. The CDR3 region has the DNA TGCACCAGATCCGGGACAGGGGATGAAAAACTGTTTTTT.

The V and J genes are TRBV27 and TRBJ2-3, with 7 nucleotides matching TRBD2. V lost 2 bases, J lost 2 bases, and 4 bases stayed unmatched. CDR3 length equals 15 residues. Germline lookup yields CDR1 MNHEY and CDR2 SMNVEV (reference sequence). CDR3 nucleotide sequence: TGTGCCAGCAGTTTACTAGCGGTACACACAGATACGCAGTATTTT. Protein: CASSLLAVHTDTQYF.

V and J are TRBV5-1 and TRBJ2-2, with D unresolved. The V gene's germline CDR1 is SGHRS and CDR2 YFSETQ. Trimming pared 4 bases from V and 1 base from J, leaving 5 bases between. The CDR3 has 13 amino acids. CDR3 DNA sequence: TGCGCCAGCAGCCAAAAGAACACCGGGGAGCTGTTTTTT. Residues: CASSQKNTGELFF. Complete variable domain (other parts from reference TRBV5-1 and TRBJ2-2): KAGVTQTPRYLIKTRGQQVTLSCSPISGHRSVSWYQQTPGQGLQFLFEYFSETQRNKGNFPGRFSGRQFSNSRSEMNVSTLELGDSALYLCASSQKNTGELFFGEGSRLTVL.

This rearrangement joins TRBV5-1 to TRBJ2-7; D not resolved. The CDR3 contains 13 residues. V lost 4 bases and J 0 bases, leaving 8 bases between the germline ends. Germline V lookup: CDR1 SGHRS, CDR2 YFSETQ. The CDR3 bases are TGCGCCAGCAGCCTCCGGACCTCCTACGAGCAGTACTTC. The encoded protein is CASSLRTSYEQYF.

The rearrangement links TRBV5-1 to TRBJ1-2; 7 bases agree with TRBD1. Trimming cost V 0 bases and J 6 bases; bases outside gene matches: 5. CDR3 length: 14 amino acids. Germline-derived CDR1 and CDR2 are SGHRS and YFSETQ. The CDR3 spells CASSLVQGGDGYTF. The CDR3 DNA sequence: TGCGCCAGCAGCTTGGTTCAGGGGGGCGATGGCTACACCTTC.

The chain recombines TRBV7-8 with TRBJ2-1; TRBD2 agrees at 10 bases. J gave up 4 bases and V 1 base, and 1 base lay outside the gene matches. This CDR3 contains 15 residues. The germline V gene has CDR1 SGHVS and CDR2 FQNEAQ. In DNA form, the CDR3 reads TGTGCCAGCAGCTTAGTACTAGCGGGATACAATGAGCAGTTCTTC. Its translation is CASSLVLAGYNEQFF.

V and J are TRBV4-2 and TRBJ2-5; D is ambiguous. The J call is doubtful: the DNA matches TRBJ2-7 better. The CDR3 is 13 residues long. The germline V gene has CDR1 LGHNA and CDR2 YNFKEQ. CDR3 amino acids: CASSQVGSYEQYF. The DNA of the CDR3 is TGTGCCAGCAGCCAAGTTGGCTCCTACGAGCAGTACTTC.

V gene TRBV2 combines with J gene TRBJ2-1; D is ambiguous. Germline assignment: CDR1 SNHLY and CDR2 FYNNEI. V lost 9 bases and J 6 bases, leaving 18 bases between the germline ends. The CDR3 consists of 14 residues. The CDR3 reads CASPNAGLGNEQFF. As DNA, the CDR3 is TGTGCCAGTCCGAACGCCGGGCTGGGCAATGAGCAGTTCTTC.